This T cell receptor (beta chain) was found in a study of T cells in Graves' hyperthyroidism and ophthalmopathy. At the level of the study: Peripheral blood draws took place at initial diagnosis, ahead of any treatment. Regarding the study as a whole: In validation, the model predicted ophthalmopathy. These predictions came a median about 6.8 months before onset.

Per germline, CDR1 MNHEY and CDR2 SMNVEV (reference sequence). The CDR3 consists of 15 residues. Germline trimming cut 0 bases from V and 10 bases from J; bases unmatched to any gene: 5. This clonotype was seen at least ten times. The target antigen is unknown. What was amplified from RNA transcripts were TCR beta CDR3 regions. HTBI primers were employed in a first-round RT-PCR of the TCR CDR3. Using its own MiXCR run on the multiplex PCR reads, TCRdb lists one record per CDR3 protein. The data contain around 600,000 distinct CDR3 sequences, roughly 16% of them singletons. Disease duration was under 3 months in the ophthalmopathy patients, who also had a Clinical Activity Score of at least 3 and a NOSPECS grade of at least 4. Lactation, pregnancy, other autoimmune disease or uncontrolled infection excluded patients.

The chain joins TRBV27 to TRBJ1-6; 8 nucleotides agree with TRBD1. This TCR was sampled from a woman aged 40 to 55 with Graves' ophthalmopathy. The specimen sequenced was blood. The CDR3 region is CASSLSRGHTSPLHF. As DNA, the CDR3 is TGTGCCAGCAGTTTATCCAGGGGGCATACCTCACCCCTCCACTTT.